The 3 T cell receptor beta chains given below trace back to one sample, sequenced in a study of T cell responses to AZD1222 COVID-19 vaccine. The table came from immunoSEQ multiplex PCR; TCRdb's copy has only in-frame clones and leaves some out. The sample contains around 140,000 clones, 80% to 95% of which appear only once. Material: peripheral blood, obtained on day 0 of AZD1222 vaccination. The receptors derive from an adult in good health.

This clone appeared a single time. The genes are TRBV19 and TRBJ1-5; D is ambiguous. Trimming cost V 10 bases and J 5 bases, with 18 bases left between them. The germline gives CDR1 LNHDA, CDR2 SQIVND (reference sequence). The CDR3 loop spans 14 amino acids. The CDR3 spells CATEKGSEDQPQHF. The CDR3 DNA reads TGTGCCACCGAAAAAGGGTCCGAGGATCAGCCCCAGCATTTT.

The gene calls are TRBV19 and TRBJ1-6; D unclear. There are 18 residues in the CDR3. The V and J ends lost 3 bases and 5 bases respectively, with 20 bases between them. Germline-derived CDR1 and CDR2 are LNHDA and SQIVND (reference sequence). CDR3 residues: CASSIVGDRRQNNSPLHF. CDR3 coding DNA: TGTGCCAGTAGTATTGTGGGTGACCGTCGCCAGAATAATTCACCCCTCCACTTT.

The rearrangement joins TRBV25-1 to TRBJ1-1; 9 nucleotides match TRBD1. Germline assignment: CDR1 MGHDK and CDR2 SYGVNS. The length of the CDR3 is 15 residues. The trim removed 4 bases at V and 4 bases at J, leaving 7 bases unmatched. The CDR3: CASSGTGGGSTEAFF. The CDR3 coding sequence is TGTGCCAGCAGTGGCACAGGGGGCGGAAGCACTGAAGCTTTCTTT.